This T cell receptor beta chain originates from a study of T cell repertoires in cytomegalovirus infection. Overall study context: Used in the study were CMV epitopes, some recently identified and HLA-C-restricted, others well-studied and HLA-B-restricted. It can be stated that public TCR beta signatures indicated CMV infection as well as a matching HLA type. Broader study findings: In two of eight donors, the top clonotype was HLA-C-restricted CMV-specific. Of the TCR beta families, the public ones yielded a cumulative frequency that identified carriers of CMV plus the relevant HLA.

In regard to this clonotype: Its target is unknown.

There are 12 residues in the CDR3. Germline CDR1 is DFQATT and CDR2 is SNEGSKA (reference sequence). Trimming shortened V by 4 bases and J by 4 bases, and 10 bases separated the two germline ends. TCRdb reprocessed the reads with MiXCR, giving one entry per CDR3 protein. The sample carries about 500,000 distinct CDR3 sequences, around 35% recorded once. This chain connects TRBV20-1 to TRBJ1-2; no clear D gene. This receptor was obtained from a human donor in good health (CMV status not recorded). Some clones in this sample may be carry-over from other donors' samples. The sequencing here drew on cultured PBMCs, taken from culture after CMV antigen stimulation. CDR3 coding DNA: TGCAGTGCTACACGGTTTGGCTATGGCTACACCTTC. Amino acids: CSATRFGYGYTF.